The entry below describes one T cell receptor (beta chain). Antigen: not known. Germline and junction disagree at one end, which may indicate a read error. This sample stems from a study of post-analysis software for immune sequencing data. Built from TCR beta cDNA, the libraries had unique molecular identifiers in them. Yield was roughly 0.5 million cDNA molecules from around 0.96 to 9.9 million T cells. TCRdb processed the PCR reads anew with MiXCR; each CDR3 protein has one entry. The sample records around 500,000 distinct CDR3 sequences, around 36% being singletons. General study points: In multiple sclerosis, normalized Chao1 diversity was significantly below that of controls. Elevated frequency relative to controls characterized several TRBV segments in patients, TRBV5-6, TRBV5-1 and TRBV20-1 among them.

The CDR3 has 11 amino acids. The receptor's source is a girl aged 2 to 17 with multiple sclerosis. This chain joins TRBV12-3 or TRBV12-4 and TRBJ2-3; D is possibly TRBD1 (5 bases). What was sequenced was blood. CDR3 DNA sequence: TGTGCCAGAAGTTTGACAGATGCGCAGTATTTT. Its protein product is CARSLTDAQYF.